A selection of T cell receptor beta chains follows, all from one sample in a study of T cell changes during pregnancy in multiple sclerosis. TCRdb keeps only in-frame clones here, not all; method: immunoSEQ multiplex PCR. The sample has tens of thousands of clones; around nine tenths are singletons. The specimen comprised CD4+ T cells from peripheral blood mononuclear cells, sampled in the second trimester of pregnancy. Receptors were obtained from a female donor with multiple sclerosis, enrolled in a pregnancy study. Each CDR3 is given with its conserved first and last residue.

>TRBV6-5|TRBJ1-3
CASSYSSGVTGNTIYF
>TRBV10-3|TRBJ2-2
CAISEVGSGAGGELFF
>TRBV6-6|TRBJ2-7
CASTASSSGEQYF
>TRBV7-8|TRBJ2-1
CASSLYAGTNEQFF
>TRBV5-1|TRBJ2-3
CASSSPGGTDTQYF
>TRBV7-9|TRBJ1-2
CASSLEGRTLTNYGYTF
>TRBV7-2|TRBJ2-1
CASSLVRLARGSYNEQFF
>TRBV5-1|TRBJ2-1
CASSAGTGRNNEQFF
>TRBV15|TRBJ1-5
CATNTGGDQPQHF
>TRBV7-2|TRBJ2-6
CASSLGLRGGTGANVLTF
>TRBV10-3|TRBJ2-7
CAITDRDDYEQYF
>TRBV6-4|TRBJ1-2
CASLPLLRTMNPGYTF
>TRBV28|TRBJ1-1
CASSLSPQDRGAFF
>TRBV5-1|TRBJ2-1
CASSRGFPQFF
>TRBV19|TRBJ2-4
CASSTGTSIDIQYF
>TRBV28|TRBJ1-5
CASSGLNSNQPQHF
>TRBV7-8|TRBJ2-5
CASSLSRTSGEETQYF
>TRBV7-2|TRBJ1-1
CASSLDRVTEAFF
>TRBV19|TRBJ1-1
CASSIAGTGGTEAFF
>TRBV19|TRBJ2-1
CASSIYWQFYNEQFF
>TRBV7-2|TRBJ1-2
CASSLVQGLNYGYTF
>TRBV4-2|TRBJ2-3
CASSQGASGGTDTQYF
>TRBV6-5|TRBJ2-2
CASRAGGELFF
>TRBV2|TRBJ1-6
CASSDGAFGRSPLHF
>TRBV7-9|TRBJ2-3
CASSLGDRGPDTQYF
>TRBV6-6|TRBJ1-3
CASNIQGGNGNTIYF
>TRBV14|TRBJ1-2
CASSPTRTGNYGYTF
>TRBV4-3|TRBJ2-3
CASSQTGGSADTQYF
>TRBV5-4|TRBJ2-2
CASSLQGRNTGELFF
>TRBV5-5|TRBJ1-3
CASDMTGAGNTIYF
>TRBV29-1|TRBJ1-1
CSTRQGGTEAFF
>TRBV6-6|TRBJ1-4
CASSLNEKLFF
>TRBV9|TRBJ2-5
CASTPTSGRGETQYF
>TRBV29-1|TRBJ1-2
CSALAQINYGYTF
>TRBV7-8|TRBJ1-6
CASRPYPLLRDRDNSPLHF
>TRBV7-9|TRBJ2-1
CASSLMEGAYNEQFF
>TRBV6-6|TRBJ2-2
CASSYRGLNTGELFF
>TRBV4-2|TRBJ2-2
CASSTRLAAYTGELFF
>TRBV7-9|TRBJ1-2
CASSFPATGRGYGYTF
>TRBV6-1|TRBJ2-7
CASSAGTGKYEQYF